Sequencing of this T cell receptor (beta chain) was carried out in a study of T cells in Graves' hyperthyroidism and ophthalmopathy. Among ophthalmopathy patients, the Clinical Activity Score reached at least 3, the NOSPECS grade reached at least 4, and duration remained under 3 months. This sample holds PBMCs from under 11 ml fresh peripheral blood. RNA transcripts provided the source from which TCR beta CDR3 regions were amplified. A first-round RT-PCR of the TCR CDR3 used the HTBI primer set. TCRdb called the multiplex PCR reads again in MiXCR, with one record for every CDR3 protein. Of approximately 380,000 distinct CDR3 sequences detected, approximately 18% appear once; the ten largest clones hold 35% to 50%. J lost 2 bases, V lost 3 bases, and 4 bases had no gene match. Germline lookup yields CDR1 SGHRS and CDR2 YFSETQ. The CDR3 is made up of 15 amino acids. Study outcomes and limitations: Most expanded thyroid clonotypes above 0.001 also appeared in blood. Stable hyperthyroidism was separated from ophthalmopathy by a model based on 13 V-J features.

Turning to this clonotype: The target antigen is unknown.

Source material: blood. This TCR derives from a man aged 18 to 30 with Graves' ophthalmopathy. J is TRBJ2-1 and V is TRBV5-1; 8 bases align to TRBD2. The CDR3 DNA reads as TGCGCCAGCAGCTCTAGCGGGTCTCCCTACAATGAGCAGTTCTTC. It encodes CASSSSGSPYNEQFF.